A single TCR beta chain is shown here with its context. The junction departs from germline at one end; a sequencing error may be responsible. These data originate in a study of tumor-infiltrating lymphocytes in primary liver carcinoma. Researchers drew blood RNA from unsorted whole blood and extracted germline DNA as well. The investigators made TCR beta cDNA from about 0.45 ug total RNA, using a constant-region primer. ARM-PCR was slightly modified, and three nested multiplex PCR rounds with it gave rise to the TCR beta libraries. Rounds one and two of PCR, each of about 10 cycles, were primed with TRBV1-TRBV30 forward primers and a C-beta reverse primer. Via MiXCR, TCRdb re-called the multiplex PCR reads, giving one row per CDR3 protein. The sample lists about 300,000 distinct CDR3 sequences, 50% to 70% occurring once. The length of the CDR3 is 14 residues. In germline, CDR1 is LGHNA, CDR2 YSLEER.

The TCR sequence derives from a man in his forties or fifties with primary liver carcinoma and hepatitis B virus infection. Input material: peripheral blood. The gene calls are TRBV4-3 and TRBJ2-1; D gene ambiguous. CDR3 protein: CARSQGPSRREQFF. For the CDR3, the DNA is TGCGCCAGAAGCCAAGGACCAAGCAGAAGGGAGCAGTTCTTC.